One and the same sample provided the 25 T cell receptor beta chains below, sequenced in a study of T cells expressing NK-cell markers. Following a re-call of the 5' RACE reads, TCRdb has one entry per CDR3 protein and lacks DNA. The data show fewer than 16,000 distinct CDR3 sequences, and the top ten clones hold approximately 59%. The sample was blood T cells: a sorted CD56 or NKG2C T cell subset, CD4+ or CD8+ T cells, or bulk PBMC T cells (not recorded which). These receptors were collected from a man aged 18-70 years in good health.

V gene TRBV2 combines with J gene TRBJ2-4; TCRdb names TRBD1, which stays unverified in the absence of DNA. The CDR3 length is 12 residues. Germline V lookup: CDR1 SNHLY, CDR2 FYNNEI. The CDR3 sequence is CASSEERPGGYF.

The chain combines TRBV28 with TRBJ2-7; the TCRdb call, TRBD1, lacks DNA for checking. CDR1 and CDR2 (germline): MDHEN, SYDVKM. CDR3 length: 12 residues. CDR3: CASSLGDYEQYF.

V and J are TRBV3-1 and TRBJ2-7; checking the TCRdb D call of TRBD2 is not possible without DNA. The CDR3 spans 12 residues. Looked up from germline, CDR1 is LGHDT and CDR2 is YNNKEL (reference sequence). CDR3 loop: CASSQMEGEQYF.

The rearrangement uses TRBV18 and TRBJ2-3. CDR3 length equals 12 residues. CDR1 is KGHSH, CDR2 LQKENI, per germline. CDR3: CASSPTSDTQYF.

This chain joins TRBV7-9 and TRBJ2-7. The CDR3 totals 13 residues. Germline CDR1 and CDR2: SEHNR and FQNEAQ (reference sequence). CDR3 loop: CASSNLGFYEQYF.

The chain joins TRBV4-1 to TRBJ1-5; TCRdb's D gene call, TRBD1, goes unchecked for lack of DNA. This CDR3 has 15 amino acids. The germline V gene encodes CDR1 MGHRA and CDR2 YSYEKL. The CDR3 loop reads CASRPQGGNNQPQHF.

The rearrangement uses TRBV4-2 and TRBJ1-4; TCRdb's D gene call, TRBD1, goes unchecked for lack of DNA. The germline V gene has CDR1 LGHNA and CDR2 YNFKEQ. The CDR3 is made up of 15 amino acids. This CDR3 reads CASSQDHGQEKKLFF.

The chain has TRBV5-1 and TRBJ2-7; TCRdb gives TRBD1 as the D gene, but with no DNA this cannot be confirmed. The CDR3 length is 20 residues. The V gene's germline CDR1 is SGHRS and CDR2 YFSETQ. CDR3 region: CASSLPFPQVRGREVYEQYF.

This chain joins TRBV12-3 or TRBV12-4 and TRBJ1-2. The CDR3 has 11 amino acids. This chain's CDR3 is CASSATWGYTF.

This CDR3 reads CSAIRQGRNEKLFF. The rearrangement uses TRBV20-1 and TRBJ1-4; TCRdb proposes TRBD1, but this gene call is untestable without DNA. CDR3 length: 14 residues. Germline V gives CDR1 DFQATT, CDR2 SNEGSKA (reference sequence).

The CDR3 loop reads CASSSAGLRSYEQYF. The V call is TRBV7-2, the J call TRBJ2-7; TCRdb's D gene call, TRBD2, goes unchecked for lack of DNA. The CDR3 is 15 amino acids. Germline CDR1 SGHTA, CDR2 FQGNSA.

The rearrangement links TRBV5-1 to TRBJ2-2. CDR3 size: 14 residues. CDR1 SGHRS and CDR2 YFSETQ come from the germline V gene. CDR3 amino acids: CASSLTSLTGELFF.

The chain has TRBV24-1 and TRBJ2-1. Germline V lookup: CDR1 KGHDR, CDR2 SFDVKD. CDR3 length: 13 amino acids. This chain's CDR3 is CATSDGLWNEQFF.

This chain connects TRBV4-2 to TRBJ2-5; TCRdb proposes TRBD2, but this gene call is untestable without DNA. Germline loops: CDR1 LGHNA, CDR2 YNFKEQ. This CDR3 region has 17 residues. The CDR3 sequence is CASSQDLRAGGRETQYF.

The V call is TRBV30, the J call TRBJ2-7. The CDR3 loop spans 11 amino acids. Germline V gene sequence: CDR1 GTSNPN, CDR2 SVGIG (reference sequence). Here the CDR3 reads CAWGEDYEQYF.

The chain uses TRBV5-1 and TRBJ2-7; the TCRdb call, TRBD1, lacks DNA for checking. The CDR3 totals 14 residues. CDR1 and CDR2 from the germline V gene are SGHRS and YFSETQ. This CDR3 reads CASSRGTATYEQYF.

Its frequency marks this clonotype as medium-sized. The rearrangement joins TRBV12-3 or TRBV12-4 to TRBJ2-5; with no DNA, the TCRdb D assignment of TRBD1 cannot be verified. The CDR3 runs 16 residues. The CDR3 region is CASSFEIGQGKETQYF.

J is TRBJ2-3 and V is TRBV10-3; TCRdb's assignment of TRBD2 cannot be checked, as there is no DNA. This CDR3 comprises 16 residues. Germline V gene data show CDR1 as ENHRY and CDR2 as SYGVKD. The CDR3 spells CAIRIAGGGPGDTQYF.

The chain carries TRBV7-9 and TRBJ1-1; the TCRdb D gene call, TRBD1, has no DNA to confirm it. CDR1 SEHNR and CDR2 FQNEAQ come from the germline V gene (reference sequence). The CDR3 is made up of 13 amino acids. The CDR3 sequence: CASSIRDRDEAFF.

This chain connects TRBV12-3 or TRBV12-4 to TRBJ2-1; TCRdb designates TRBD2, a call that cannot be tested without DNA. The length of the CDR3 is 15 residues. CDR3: CASSNLAGGSNEQFF.

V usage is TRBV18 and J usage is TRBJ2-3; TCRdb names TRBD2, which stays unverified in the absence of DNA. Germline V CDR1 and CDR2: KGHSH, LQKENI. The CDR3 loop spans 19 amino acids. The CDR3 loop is CASSPNLVWTTSSTDTQYF.

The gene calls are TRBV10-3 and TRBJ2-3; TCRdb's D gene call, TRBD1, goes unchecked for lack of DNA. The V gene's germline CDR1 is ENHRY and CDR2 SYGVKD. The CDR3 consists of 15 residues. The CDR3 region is CAIRDPGTNTDTQYF.

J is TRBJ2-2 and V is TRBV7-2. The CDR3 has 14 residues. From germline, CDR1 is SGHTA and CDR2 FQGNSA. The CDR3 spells CASSLDRNTGELFF. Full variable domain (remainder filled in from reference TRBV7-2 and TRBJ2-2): GAGVSQSPSNKVTEKGKDVELRCDPISGHTALYWYRQSLGQGLEFLIYFQGNSAPDKSGLPSDRFSAERTGGSVSTLTIQRTQQEDSAVYLCASSLDRNTGELFFGEGSRLTVL.

The chain's CDR3 is CASSTPSGSFTDTQYF. The rearrangement joins TRBV7-2 to TRBJ2-3; TCRdb indicates TRBD2, and absent DNA this call remains unverified. CDR3 length: 16 residues. Germline V gene lookup returns CDR1 SGHTA and CDR2 FQGNSA.

CDR3 in amino acids: CASRDWHSYEQYF. V gene TRBV2 combines with J gene TRBJ2-7. This CDR3 has 13 amino acids. Germline-derived CDR1 and CDR2 are SNHLY and FYNNEI.